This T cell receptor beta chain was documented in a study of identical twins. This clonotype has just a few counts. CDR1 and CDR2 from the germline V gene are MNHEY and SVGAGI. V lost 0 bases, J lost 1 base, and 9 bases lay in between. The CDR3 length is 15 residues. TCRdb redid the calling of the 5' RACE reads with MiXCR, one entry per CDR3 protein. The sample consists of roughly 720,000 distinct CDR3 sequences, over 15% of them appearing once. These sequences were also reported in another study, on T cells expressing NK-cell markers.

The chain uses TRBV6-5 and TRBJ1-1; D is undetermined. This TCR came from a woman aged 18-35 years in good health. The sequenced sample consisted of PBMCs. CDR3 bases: TGTGCCAGCAGTTACTCGAACGGACCGAACACTGAAGCTTTCTTT. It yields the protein CASSYSNGPNTEAFF.